A selection of T cell receptor beta chains follows, all from one sample in a study of T cell changes during pregnancy in multiple sclerosis. Only in-frame clones appear in the TCRdb table, and some are missing; sequencing was by immunoSEQ multiplex PCR. The sample carries tens of thousands of clones, more than 85% recorded once. The specimen comprised CD8+ T cells from peripheral blood mononuclear cells, sampled in the first trimester of pregnancy. The receptors shown here come from a female donor with multiple sclerosis, enrolled in a pregnancy study. Both conserved end residues are part of each CDR3. D genes are given only for firm matches. Not every row has a clone size; where given, it reads once, few, many or a size class.

-	TRBV5-1	TRBJ1-2	TRBD1	CASSLGQGLDGYTF	TGCGCCAGCAGCTTAGGACAGGGATTGGATGGCTACACCTTC
-	TRBV27	TRBJ1-2	-	CASSFGGAAYGYTF	TGTGCCAGCAGTTTCGGGGGGGCAGCCTATGGCTACACCTTC
-	TRBV19	TRBJ2-7	-	CASSTGYEQYF	TGTGCCAGTAGTACCGGCTACGAGCAGTACTTC
-	TRBV2	TRBJ2-1	TRBD2	CASIWSAGWFF	TGTGCCAGCATTTGGTCAGCGGGGTGGTTCTTC
-	TRBV7-8	TRBJ2-1	TRBD2	CASSLSGGAPGRVNEQFF	TGTGCCAGCAGCCTCAGCGGGGGGGCACCCGGCCGCGTCAATGAGCAGTTCTTC
-	TRBV2	TRBJ2-5	TRBD1	CASSEWGQGLETQYF	TGTGCCAGCAGTGAGTGGGGACAGGGGCTGGAGACCCAGTACTTC
once	TRBV19	TRBJ2-7	-	CASSVTQGAYEQYF	TGTGCCAGTAGTGTTACACAGGGTGCCTACGAGCAGTACTTC
-	TRBV7-8	TRBJ1-5	TRBD1	CASSGTGQPQHF	TGTGCCAGCAGCGGGACAGGGCAGCCCCAGCATTTT
-	TRBV11-1	TRBJ2-1	-	CASSIQSGNEQFF	TGTGCCAGCAGCATCCAGTCGGGCAATGAGCAGTTCTTC
-	TRBV5-1	TRBJ1-1	-	CASSLGRFDTEAFF	TGCGCCAGCAGCTTGGGCAGGTTTGACACTGAAGCTTTCTTT
-	TRBV19	TRBJ1-5	TRBD1	CASSTGGDNQPQHF	TGTGCCAGTAGTACAGGGGGTGACAATCAGCCCCAGCATTTT
once	TRBV19	TRBJ1-2	-	CASSEQTYGYTF	TGTGCCAGTAGTGAGCAAACCTATGGCTACACCTTC
-	TRBV7-9	TRBJ1-3	-	CASSPIPLDYSGNTIYF	TGTGCCAGCAGCCCCATTCCCCTAGACTACTCTGGAAACACCATATATTTT
-	TRBV7-9	TRBJ1-3	-	CASSAHRDLFDLSGNTIYF	TGTGCCAGCAGCGCCCACAGGGATCTGTTTGACCTCTCTGGAAACACCATATATTTT
-	TRBV6-1	TRBJ2-3	-	CASPWGGLADTQYF	TGTGCCAGCCCCTGGGGGGGCCTGGCAGATACGCAGTATTTT
-	TRBV5-8	TRBJ2-7	-	CASSGRGPYEQYF	TGTGCCAGCAGCGGCAGGGGCCCTTACGAGCAGTACTTC
-	TRBV7-6	TRBJ2-3	TRBD2	CASSLPRSGGQEDTQYF	TGTGCCAGCAGCCTACCGCGTAGCGGGGGCCAGGAAGATACGCAGTATTTT
-	TRBV14	TRBJ2-7	-	CASSQEPSLISGDPSSYEQYF	TGTGCCAGCAGCCAAGAGCCCTCCTTAATATCAGGGGACCCGTCCTCCTACGAGCAGTACTTC
-	TRBV13	TRBJ1-5	TRBD1	CASSQQGANQPQHF	TGTGCCAGCAGCCAACAGGGGGCGAATCAGCCCCAGCATTTT
once	TRBV5-1	TRBJ2-3	TRBD2	CASSEVLAGPRVDTQYF	TGCGCCAGCAGCGAGGTGCTAGCGGGGCCCCGGGTAGATACGCAGTATTTT
-	TRBV5-1	TRBJ2-1	-	CASSLVPLAANEQFF	TGCGCCAGCAGCTTGGTCCCTTTAGCGGCCAATGAGCAGTTCTTC
-	TRBV19	TRBJ2-3	-	CASSIDLEWSATTSTDTQYF	TGTGCCAGTAGTATAGATCTAGAGTGGTCAGCGACGACTAGCACAGATACGCAGTATTTT
-	TRBV7-3	TRBJ1-1	TRBD1	CASSSDRVTEAFF	TGTGCCAGCAGCTCGGACAGGGTCACTGAAGCTTTCTTT